This is a list of T cell receptor beta chains from one sample in a study of PD-1 blockade in classical Hodgkin lymphoma. Produced via immunoSEQ multiplex PCR; TCRdb's table is partial and in-frame only. The sample lists roughly 90,000 clones, 83% seen once, with over 15% in the top ten. This material consisted of peripheral blood mononuclear cells (PBMCs), taken before the fourth cycle of nivolumab. Every receptor here comes from a human donor with classical Hodgkin lymphoma. CDR3s include the opening cysteine and the closing phenylalanine or tryptophan. The D gene is left open where the match is weak.

J: TRBJ1-2; V: TRBV28; D: -; CDR3: CASSLPSTGYTF; DNA: TGTGCCAGCAGTTTACCCTCTACTGGCTACACCTTC
J: TRBJ1-2; V: TRBV15; D: -; CDR3: CATSRDRAAQNYGYTF; DNA: TGTGCCACCAGCAGAGACAGGGCAGCCCAGAACTATGGCTACACCTTC
J: TRBJ2-3; V: TRBV5-1; D: TRBD1; CDR3: CASFPGQGSDTQYF; DNA: TGTGCCAGCTTCCCAGGACAGGGGTCAGATACGCAGTATTTT
J: TRBJ2-1; V: TRBV18; D: TRBD2; CDR3: CASSPQTSVYNEQFF; DNA: TGTGCCAGCTCACCACAAACTAGCGTATACAATGAGCAGTTCTTC
J: TRBJ2-3; V: TRBV11-3; D: -; CDR3: CASSATTDTQYF; DNA: TGTGCCAGCAGCGCCACCACAGATACGCAGTATTTT
J: TRBJ2-1; V: TRBV12-5; D: -; CDR3: CASGRGGDSYNEQFF; DNA: TGTGCTAGTGGCCGGGGAGGTGACTCGTACAATGAGCAGTTCTTC
J: TRBJ2-7; V: TRBV7-2; D: -; CDR3: CASSLVGEQYF; DNA: TGTGCCAGCAGCTTAGTGGGGGAGCAGTACTTC
J: TRBJ2-2; V: TRBV6-1; D: -; CDR3: CASSRTRTGELFF; DNA: TGTGCCAGCAGCCGAACGCGCACCGGGGAGCTGTTTTTT
J: TRBJ2-1; V: TRBV5-4; D: TRBD1; CDR3: CASRRQGRDNEQFF; DNA: TGTGCCAGCAGACGACAGGGGCGCGACAATGAGCAGTTCTTC
J: TRBJ1-5; V: TRBV19; D: -; CDR3: CASSRWVNGNQPQHF; DNA: TGTGCCAGTAGTAGATGGGTAAACGGCAATCAGCCCCAGCATTTT
J: TRBJ2-5; V: TRBV7-2; D: TRBD1; CDR3: CASSFPRQGARETQYF; DNA: TGTGCCAGCAGCTTTCCCCGACAGGGGGCGAGGGAGACCCAGTACTTC
J: TRBJ2-5; V: TRBV28; D: -; CDR3: CASSTAPGWTQYF; DNA: TGTGCCAGCAGTACGGCCCCCGGTTGGACCCAGTACTTC
J: TRBJ2-5; V: TRBV7-8; D: -; CDR3: CASNRGWGQETQYF; DNA: TGTGCCAGCAACCGGGGTTGGGGGCAAGAGACCCAGTACTTC
J: TRBJ2-1; V: TRBV7-7; D: TRBD2; CDR3: CASRKGLGPGDEQFF; DNA: TGTGCCAGCAGAAAGGGACTAGGACCCGGGGATGAGCAGTTCTTC
J: TRBJ2-1; V: TRBV6-1; D: -; CDR3: CASRRDPSYNEQFF; DNA: TGTGCCAGCAGGAGAGACCCCTCCTACAATGAGCAGTTCTTC
J: TRBJ2-3; V: TRBV6-1; D: -; CDR3: CASTPGGFTDTQYF; DNA: TGTGCCAGCACCCCCGGAGGGTTCACAGATACGCAGTATTTT
J: TRBJ2-1; V: TRBV6-1; D: -; CDR3: CASSDAAEQFF; DNA: TGTGCCAGCAGTGATGCGGCTGAGCAGTTCTTC
J: TRBJ2-2; V: TRBV21-1; D: -; CDR3: CASSPSLAGTGPNTGELFF; DNA: TGTGCCAGCAGCCCATCATTGGCCGGGACAGGGCCGAACACCGGGGAGCTGTTTTTT
J: TRBJ1-1; V: TRBV7-9; D: -; CDR3: CASSLDVSEAFF; DNA: TGTGCCAGCAGCTTAGACGTCAGTGAAGCTTTCTTT
J: TRBJ1-2; V: TRBV5-1; D: -; CDR3: CASSFVGGAGGYTF; DNA: TGCGCCAGCAGCTTTGTCGGGGGCGCGGGGGGCTACACCTTC
J: TRBJ2-2; V: TRBV28; D: -; CDR3: CASSPSTGELFF; DNA: TGTGCCAGCAGTCCCAGTACCGGGGAGCTGTTTTTT